The following is a T cell receptor (beta chain) sequence with its context. The antigen is unknown. The hyperthyroidism patients had all been newly diagnosed, and their disease duration was under 2 months. Their ages ranged from 18 to 65 years. Lactation, pregnancy, other autoimmune disease or uncontrolled infection excluded patients. Authors of the study amplified TCR beta CDR3 regions from RNA transcripts. The HTBI primer set was used in a first-round RT-PCR of the TCR CDR3. TCRdb fed the multiplex PCR reads into MiXCR, producing one record per CDR3 protein. The sample consists of over 500,000 distinct CDR3 sequences, 13% to 15% of them appearing once. The sample originates from a study of T cells in Graves' hyperthyroidism and ophthalmopathy. Study context: Peripheral blood was taken when the disease was first diagnosed, before any treatment began.

Broader study findings: The blood repertoire included most of the expanded thyroid clonotypes above 0.001.

V gave up 4 bases and J gave up 0 bases, with 11 bases separating them. The germline CDR1 and CDR2 sequences are KGHDR and SFDVKD. This CDR3 has 16 amino acids. The specimen was blood. The clonotype comes from a woman in her thirties or forties with Graves' hyperthyroidism. This chain uses TRBV24-1 with TRBJ1-4, with D hard to call. CDR3 coding DNA: TGTGCCACCAGTGACTCGGACGCAGCAACTAATGAAAAACTGTTTTTT. This gives the protein CATSDSDAATNEKLFF.